A selection of T cell receptor beta chains follows, all from one sample in a study of blood T cell repertoires in COVID-19. Measured with immunoSEQ multiplex PCR; TCRdb has only the in-frame clones, and not every one. The table lists about 130,000 clones, about 85% of them singletons, with 25% to 30% in the top ten. The specimen sequenced was peripheral blood. Receptors were obtained from a woman at least 80 years old with acute or convalescent COVID-19. Both conserved end residues are trimmed from each CDR3. Each record gives: CDR3 protein, V gene, J gene.

CDR3: ASSGGTAFTGELF; V: TRBV5-1; J: TRBJ2-2
CDR3: ASSLGTVIGELF; V: TRBV5-1; J: TRBJ2-2
CDR3: ASKGSGSQAYEQY; V: TRBV19; J: TRBJ2-7
CDR3: ASSRDRATYNEQF; V: TRBV5-4; J: TRBJ2-1
CDR3: ASSYSRGGQTEAF; V: TRBV6-5; J: TRBJ1-1
CDR3: ASSGQNNSPLH; V: TRBV6-2/TRBV6-3; J: TRBJ1-6
CDR3: ASSHWRRGQGTEAF; V: TRBV3-1/TRBV3-2; J: TRBJ1-1
CDR3: ASRRTGEEGYT; V: TRBV3-1/TRBV3-2; J: TRBJ1-2
CDR3: ASSLAHLGGNEQY; V: TRBV5-1; J: TRBJ2-7
CDR3: ASSLEAARDYGYT; V: TRBV5-4; J: TRBJ1-2
CDR3: ASRGPGPVKAF; V: TRBV4-1; J: TRBJ1-1
CDR3: ASSEQGGITEAF; V: TRBV2; J: TRBJ1-1
CDR3: SVYTGGGNNQPQH; V: TRBV29-1; J: TRBJ1-5
CDR3: ASSLWRGDEAF; V: TRBV27; J: TRBJ1-1
CDR3: ASSISTGGTDTQY; V: TRBV19; J: TRBJ2-3
CDR3: ASSYSSLRGNTEAF; V: TRBV6-5; J: TRBJ1-1
CDR3: ASSPWGGTGANVLT; V: TRBV28; J: TRBJ2-6
CDR3: ASSYPARVRGYT; V: TRBV6-2/TRBV6-3; J: TRBJ1-2
CDR3: ASIGTGGNYGYT; V: TRBV11-2; J: TRBJ1-2
CDR3: ASSSRQGWDTEAF; V: TRBV11-1; J: TRBJ1-1
CDR3: ASGGYTIY; V: TRBV28; J: TRBJ1-3
CDR3: ASSLVQFRGGGETQY; V: TRBV11-2; J: TRBJ2-5
CDR3: ASRREGLNYGYT; V: TRBV19; J: TRBJ1-2
CDR3: ASSIGAGQAVNEKLF; V: TRBV19; J: TRBJ1-4
CDR3: ASRQSTSGGAVLLF; V: TRBV2; J: TRBJ2-1
CDR3: ASSPPFGLYNEQF; V: TRBV5-8; J: TRBJ2-1
CDR3: ASSPGTNYGYT; V: TRBV5-1; J: TRBJ1-2
CDR3: ATSDSTLTGLTGELF; V: TRBV24-1; J: TRBJ2-2
CDR3: ASSLGQGADEQY; V: TRBV5-1; J: TRBJ2-7
CDR3: ASSLRHQSYEQY; V: TRBV19; J: TRBJ2-7
CDR3: SLLTGEGSYT; V: TRBV29-1; J: TRBJ1-2